The TCR beta chain described here comes from a study of cytomegalovirus exposure and HLA in healthy donors. V was clipped by 2 bases and J by 5 bases, with 16 bases between them. Germline CDR1 and CDR2: MRHNA and SNTAGT. The CDR3 extends over 16 amino acids. The protocol was immunoSEQ multiplex PCR, while the TCRdb copy is restricted to in-frame clones and leaves out a portion. The data show approximately 100,000 clones, 85% to 95% seen once. The gene calls are TRBV6-4 and TRBJ2-1; D is unresolved. The TCR was taken from a young woman in good health and CMV-seropositive. The sample taken for sequencing was PBMCs. DNA of the CDR3: TGTGCCAGCAGTGACGCTAGAAGTCTTCCGAACAATGAGCAGTTCTTC. Residues: CASSDARSLPNNEQFF.